What follows describes a single T cell receptor beta chain. Original methodology: Cell counts per sample came from amplifying reference gene primers. TCRdb's copy holds only in-frame clones and misses some; the assay was immunoSEQ multiplex PCR. The V and J calls and the clone size are those of that table, but D and trimming were determined from the DNA. This table has roughly 49,000 clones, roughly 84% appearing once. These data originate in a study of blood T cell repertoires in COVID-19. The CDR3 spans 15 residues. V was pared by 3 bases and J by 7 bases, with 16 bases between. Looked up from germline, CDR1 is SGHTA and CDR2 is FQGNSA.

The chain recombines TRBV7-2 with TRBJ1-5; possibly TRBD1 for D (5 bases). The clonotype was recovered from a man aged 45-60 years with active COVID-19. Sequenced: peripheral blood. DNA for the CDR3: TGTGCCAGCAGCTTGGGGGGGGGAGGTATCCAGCCCCAGCATTTT. This sequence encodes CASSLGGGGIQPQHF.